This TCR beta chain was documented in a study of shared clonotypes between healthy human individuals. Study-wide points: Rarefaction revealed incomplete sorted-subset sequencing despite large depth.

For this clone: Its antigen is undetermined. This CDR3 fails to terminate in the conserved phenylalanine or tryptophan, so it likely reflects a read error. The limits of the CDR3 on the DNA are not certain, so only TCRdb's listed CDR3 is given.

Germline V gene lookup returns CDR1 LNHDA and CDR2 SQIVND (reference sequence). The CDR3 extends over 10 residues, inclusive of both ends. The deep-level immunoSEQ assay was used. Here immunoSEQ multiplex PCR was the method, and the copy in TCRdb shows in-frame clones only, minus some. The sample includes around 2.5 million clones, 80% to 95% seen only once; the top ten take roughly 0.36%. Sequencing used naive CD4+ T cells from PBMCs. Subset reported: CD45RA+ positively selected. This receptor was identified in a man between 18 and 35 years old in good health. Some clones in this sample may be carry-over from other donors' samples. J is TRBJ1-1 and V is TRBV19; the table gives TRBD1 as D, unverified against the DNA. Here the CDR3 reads CARNYDRTSP.